Detailed here is one T cell receptor (beta chain). What it binds is unknown. This entry comes from a study of shared clonotypes between healthy human individuals. Study-level information: Three CD4 naive, three CD4 memory, two CD8 naive and one CD8 memory plate were used per donor. The study's findings and limits: Larger richness was generally estimated for naive than memory subsets. Only blood underwent sampling, and tissue repertoires likely differ.

It was CD45RO-negative cells, positively selected for CCR7, that made up naive CD8 cells, with terminally differentiated effector memory CD45RA+ cells excluded. CDR3 size: 13 residues. In germline, CDR1 is SNHLY, CDR2 FYNNEI. V was clipped by 4 bases and J by 7 bases, with 13 bases between them. Sequencing was performed with immunoSEQ multiplex PCR; in TCRdb, only in-frame clones are kept and a portion is missing. The sample comprises about 2,200,000 clones, around 93% of which are singletons, and more than 1.5% rests with the top ten. The clonotype comes from a man in his late teens or twenties in good health. Some clones in this sample may be carry-over from other donors' samples. The rearrangement links TRBV2 to TRBJ1-2; TRBD1 is a possible D gene (5 bases). Sequencing was done on a sample of naive CD8+ T cells from PBMCs. The CDR3 loop reads CASSGGVRAGYTF. In nucleotides, the CDR3 is TGTGCCAGCAGTGGGGGTGTCAGGGCTGGCTACACCTTC.